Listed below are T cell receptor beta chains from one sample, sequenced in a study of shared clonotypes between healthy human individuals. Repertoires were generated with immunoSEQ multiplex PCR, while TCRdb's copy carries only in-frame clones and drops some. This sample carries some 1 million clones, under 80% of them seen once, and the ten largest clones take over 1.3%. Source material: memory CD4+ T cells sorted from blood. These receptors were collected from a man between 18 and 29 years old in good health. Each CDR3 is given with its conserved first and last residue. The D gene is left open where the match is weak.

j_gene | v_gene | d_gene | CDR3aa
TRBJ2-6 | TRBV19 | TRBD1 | CASRQNRGEVSGANVLTF
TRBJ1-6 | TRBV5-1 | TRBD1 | CASSAETGGISPLHF
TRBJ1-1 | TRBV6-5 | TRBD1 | CASRHRQGQKAFF
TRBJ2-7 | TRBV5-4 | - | CASSLPGGRSYEQYF
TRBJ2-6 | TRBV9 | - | CASSIGGPGANVLTF
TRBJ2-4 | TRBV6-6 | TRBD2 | CASSSTSGRGKNIQYF
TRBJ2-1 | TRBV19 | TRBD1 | CASSSRDRARMHEQFF
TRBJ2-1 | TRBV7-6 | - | CASSWGGGGGRFNEQFF
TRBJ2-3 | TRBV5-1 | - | CASSPDTDTQYF
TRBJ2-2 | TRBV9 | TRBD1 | CASSVGRQGKGENTGELFF
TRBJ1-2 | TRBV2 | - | CASTRRVIYGYTF
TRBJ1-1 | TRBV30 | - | CAWSVGLGMNTEAFF
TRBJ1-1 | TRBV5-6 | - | CASSLGTVTEAFF
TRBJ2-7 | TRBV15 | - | CATSRDRVAEARIYEQYF
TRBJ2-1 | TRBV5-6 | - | CASGLEADPYFGEQFF
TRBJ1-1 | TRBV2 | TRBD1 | CASRPRQGGTEAFF
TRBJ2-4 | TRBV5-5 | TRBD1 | CASSRGGTGGVLNIQYF
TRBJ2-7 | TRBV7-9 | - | CASSHPARKAYEQYF
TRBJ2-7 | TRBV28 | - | CASSLRSEQYF
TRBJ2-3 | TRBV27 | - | CASSFRGVSTDTQYF
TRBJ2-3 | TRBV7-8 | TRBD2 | CASSLDGTSSDTQYF
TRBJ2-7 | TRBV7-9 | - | CASSPDLPYEQYF
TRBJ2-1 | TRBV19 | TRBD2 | CASSSLAGGLTYNEQFF
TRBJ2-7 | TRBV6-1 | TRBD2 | CASSEAYRGTSGYEQYF
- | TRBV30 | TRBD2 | CAWSSGGFSYEQYF
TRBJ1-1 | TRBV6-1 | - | CASSPWALNTEAFF
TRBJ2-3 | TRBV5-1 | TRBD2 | CASSLDWTRGTDTQYF
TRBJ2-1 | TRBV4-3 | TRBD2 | CASSPNSGIGYNEQFF
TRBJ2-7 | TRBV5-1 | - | CASSWRGRDEQYF
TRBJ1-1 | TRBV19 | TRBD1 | CASNSRDRGGTEAFF
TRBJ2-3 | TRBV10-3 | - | CAISDNMITDTQYF
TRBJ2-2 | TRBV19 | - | CASSIAPRSTGELFF
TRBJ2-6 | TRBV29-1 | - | CSVFPAGANVLTF
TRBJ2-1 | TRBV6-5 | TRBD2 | CASSSGTSNGNEQFF
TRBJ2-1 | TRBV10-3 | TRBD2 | CAISSAGGLNEQFF
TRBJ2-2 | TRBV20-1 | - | CSPSGTGELFF
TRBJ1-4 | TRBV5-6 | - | CASSSAGGSGEKLFF
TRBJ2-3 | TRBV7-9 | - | CASALDQGLSTDTQYF
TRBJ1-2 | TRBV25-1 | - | CASSEAGLGGYYGYTF
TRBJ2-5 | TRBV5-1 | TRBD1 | CASSRGDSQETQYF
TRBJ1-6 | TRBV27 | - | CASGPRGAGSPLHF
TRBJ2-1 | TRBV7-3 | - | CASSPDGGSYNEQFF
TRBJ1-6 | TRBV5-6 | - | CASSSEWLLASNSPLHF
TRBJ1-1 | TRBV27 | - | CASSRETGMNTEAFF
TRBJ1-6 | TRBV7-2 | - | CASSLRLNSPLHF
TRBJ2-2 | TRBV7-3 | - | CASSSLGQHTGELFF
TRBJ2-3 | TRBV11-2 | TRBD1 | CASSLAGTGKQYF
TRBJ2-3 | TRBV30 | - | CAWRRGERTDTQYF
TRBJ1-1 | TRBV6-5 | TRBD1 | CASSLGQLNTEAFF